Included here is one T cell receptor beta chain sequence, with context. The antigen is not known. The source of the sample is a study of OX40 agonist ivuxolimab in advanced cancers. Study-level information: Partial responses were achieved by three patients, of whom one had hepatocellular carcinoma and two had cutaneous melanoma. Study-level results: Patients with a partial response at 0.1-3.0 mg/kg had among the lowest clonal expansion. In the 0.1 to 3.0 mg/kg range, CD4+ and CD8+ blood T cells had expanded clonally by week 6.

Samples were taken at baseline and on day 1 of cycles 4 and 7. This CDR3 is built from 12 residues. Trimming removed 6 bases from V and 13 bases from J, with 16 bases in between. Germline CDR1 reads MNHNY; CDR2 reads SVGAGI (reference sequence). Assay: immunoSEQ multiplex PCR; the TCRdb copy retains only in-frame clones and omits some. Of approximately 66,000 clones listed, 85% are singletons. This TCR came from an adult with an advanced solid tumor such as melanoma, head and neck, liver or kidney cancer. The rearrangement joins TRBV6-6 to TRBJ2-1, with D maybe TRBD1 (6 bases). The sample in question was CD4+ or CD8+ T cells sorted from blood, obtained in a trial of the OX40 agonist ivuxolimab. DNA of the CDR3: TGTGCCAGCAGAACCCGGGACAAGCCTCAGTTCTTC. This translates into CASRTRDKPQFF.